Listed here is a single TCR beta chain. The sample originates from a study of response to subunit inactivated influenza vaccine. TCRdb reanalysed the RT-PCR reads using MiXCR and keeps one entry per CDR3 protein. Of 500,000 to 550,000 distinct CDR3 sequences detected, 20% to 25% appear once; the ten largest clones hold 2.5% to 3%. Germline CDR1 is SGHDT and CDR2 is YYEEEE. The V and J ends lost 6 bases and 2 bases, in that order; junction bases with no gene match: 5. This CDR3 has 14 amino acids. These data were also reused for a study on T cells expressing NK-cell markers. Per that paper: A 5'RACE template switching approach incorporating UMIs was used to make TCR beta cDNA. Obtained from sorted CD3+CD56+NKG2C+, CD3+CD56+NKG2C- and CD3+CD56-NKG2C+ T cells were the TCR beta repertoires.

The sample in question was CD4+ T cells sorted from PBMCs, obtained 11 to 12 days after vaccination. The clonotype was recovered from a man aged 45 to 65 who received an inactivated influenza vaccine. The chain joins TRBV5-6 to TRBJ2-7; 10 bases line up with TRBD1. Here the CDR3 reads CASTGTGATYEQYF. CDR3 coding DNA: TGTGCCAGCACCGGGACAGGGGCGACCTACGAGCAGTACTTC.